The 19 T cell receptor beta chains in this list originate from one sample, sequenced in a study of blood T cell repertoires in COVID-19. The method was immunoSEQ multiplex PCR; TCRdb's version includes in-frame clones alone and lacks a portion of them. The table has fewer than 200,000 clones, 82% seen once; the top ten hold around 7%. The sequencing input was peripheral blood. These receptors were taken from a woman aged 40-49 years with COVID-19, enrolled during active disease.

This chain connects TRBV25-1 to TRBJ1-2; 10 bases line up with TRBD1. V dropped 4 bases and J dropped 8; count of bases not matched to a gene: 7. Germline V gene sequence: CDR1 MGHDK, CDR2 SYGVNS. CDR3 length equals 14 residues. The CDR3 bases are TGTGCCAGCAGTGCCTTCCGGGACAGGGGAGGCTACACCTTC. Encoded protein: CASSAFRDRGGYTF.

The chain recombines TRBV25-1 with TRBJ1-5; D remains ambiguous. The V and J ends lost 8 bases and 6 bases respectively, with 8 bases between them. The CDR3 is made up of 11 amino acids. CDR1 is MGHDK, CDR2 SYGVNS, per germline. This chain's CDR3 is CASGRSQPQHF. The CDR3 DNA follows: TGTGCCAGCGGGAGGAGTCAGCCCCAGCATTTT.

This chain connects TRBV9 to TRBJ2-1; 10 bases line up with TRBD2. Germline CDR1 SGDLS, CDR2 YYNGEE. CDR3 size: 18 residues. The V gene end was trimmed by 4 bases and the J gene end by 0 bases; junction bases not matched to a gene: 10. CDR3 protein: CASSLRSGTSDSYNEQFF. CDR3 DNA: TGTGCCAGCAGCTTAAGGTCAGGGACTAGCGACTCCTACAATGAGCAGTTCTTC.

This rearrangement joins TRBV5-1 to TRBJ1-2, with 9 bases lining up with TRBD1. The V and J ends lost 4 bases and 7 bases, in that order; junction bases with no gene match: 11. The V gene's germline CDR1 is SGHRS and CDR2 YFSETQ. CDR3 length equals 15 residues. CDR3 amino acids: CASSALQQGAGGYTF. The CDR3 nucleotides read TGCGCCAGCAGCGCGCTCCAACAGGGGGCTGGTGGCTACACCTTC.

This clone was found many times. For the CDR3, the DNA is TGTGCCAGCAGAGAGAGGGGGAGCACCGGGGAGCTGTTTTTT. Amino acid sequence: CASRERGSTGELFF. The chain is built from TRBV6-4 and TRBJ2-2; D is possibly TRBD1 (6 bases). The CDR3 spans 14 residues. The V end was cut by 6 bases, the J end by 4 bases, with 12 bases between. The germline CDR1 and CDR2 sequences are MRHNA and SNTAGT.

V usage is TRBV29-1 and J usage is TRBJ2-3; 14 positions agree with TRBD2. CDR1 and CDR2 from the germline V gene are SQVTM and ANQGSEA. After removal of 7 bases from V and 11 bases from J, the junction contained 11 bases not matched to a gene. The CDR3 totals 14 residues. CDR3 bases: TGCAGCGCGCCAGGACTAGCGGGAGGAGGAGGGCAGTATTTT. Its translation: CSAPGLAGGGGQYF.

Here the CDR3 reads CASRPDRGGETQYF. The CDR3 bases are TGTGCCAGCAGGCCGGACAGGGGGGGAGAGACCCAGTACTTC. The chain couples TRBV6-5 to TRBJ2-5, with 10 bases lining up with TRBD1. The J segment lost 4 bases and the V segment lost 6 bases, leaving 5 bases of the junction unmatched. Germline V lookup: CDR1 MNHEY, CDR2 SVGAGI. CDR3 length: 14 residues.

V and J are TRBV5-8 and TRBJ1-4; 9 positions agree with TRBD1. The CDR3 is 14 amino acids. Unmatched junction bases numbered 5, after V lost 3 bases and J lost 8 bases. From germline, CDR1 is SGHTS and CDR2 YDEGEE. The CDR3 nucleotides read TGTGCCAGCAGCTCCGGGACAGGGTGGGAAAAACTGTTTTTT. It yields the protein CASSSGTGWEKLFF.

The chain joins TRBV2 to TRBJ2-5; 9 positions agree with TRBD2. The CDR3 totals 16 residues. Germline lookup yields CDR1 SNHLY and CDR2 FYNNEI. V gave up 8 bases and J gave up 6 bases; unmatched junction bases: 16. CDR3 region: CASGRGVAGASKTQYF. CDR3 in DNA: TGTGCCAGCGGGAGGGGGGTAGCGGGGGCCTCAAAGACCCAGTACTTC.

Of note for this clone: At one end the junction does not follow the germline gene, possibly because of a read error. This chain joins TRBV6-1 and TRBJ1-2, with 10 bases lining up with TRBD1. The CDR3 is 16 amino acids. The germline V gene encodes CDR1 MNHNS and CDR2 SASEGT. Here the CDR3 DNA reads TGTGCCAGCAGTAAAGCCCGGGACAGGGGTAACTATGGCTACACCTTC. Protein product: CASSKARDRGNYGYTF.

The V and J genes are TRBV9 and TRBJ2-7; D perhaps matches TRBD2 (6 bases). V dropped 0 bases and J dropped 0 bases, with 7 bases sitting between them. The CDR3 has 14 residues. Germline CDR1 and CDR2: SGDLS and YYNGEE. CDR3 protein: CASSVGGDSYEQYF. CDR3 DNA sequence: TGTGCCAGCAGCGTAGGGGGGGACTCCTACGAGCAGTACTTC.

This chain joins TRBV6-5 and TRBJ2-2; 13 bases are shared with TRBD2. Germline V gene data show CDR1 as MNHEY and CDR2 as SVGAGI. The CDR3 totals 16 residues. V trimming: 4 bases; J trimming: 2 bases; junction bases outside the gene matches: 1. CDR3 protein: CASSSGLAGNTGELFF. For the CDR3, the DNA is TGTGCCAGCAGTTCGGGACTAGCGGGAAACACCGGGGAGCTGTTTTTT.

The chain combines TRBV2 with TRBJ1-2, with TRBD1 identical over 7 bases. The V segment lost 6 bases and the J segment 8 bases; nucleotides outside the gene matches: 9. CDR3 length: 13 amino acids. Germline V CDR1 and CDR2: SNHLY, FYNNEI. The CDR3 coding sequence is TGTGCCAGCAGCTTTACAGGGGTTGAGGGCTACACCTTC. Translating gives CASSFTGVEGYTF.

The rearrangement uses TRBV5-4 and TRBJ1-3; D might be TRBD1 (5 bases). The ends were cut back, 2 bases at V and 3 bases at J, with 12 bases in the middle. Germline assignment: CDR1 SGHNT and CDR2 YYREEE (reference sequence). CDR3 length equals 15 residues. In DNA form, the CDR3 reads TGTGCCAGCAGCTTACGGCAGGGCGTTGGAAACACCATATATTTT. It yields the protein CASSLRQGVGNTIYF.

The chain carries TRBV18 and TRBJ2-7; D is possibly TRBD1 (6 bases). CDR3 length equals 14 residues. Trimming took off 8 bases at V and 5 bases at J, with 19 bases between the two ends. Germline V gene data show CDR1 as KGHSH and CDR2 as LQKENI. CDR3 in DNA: TGTGCCAGCCGCCCTGGGACACCACCGGACGAGCAGTACTTC. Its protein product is CASRPGTPPDEQYF.

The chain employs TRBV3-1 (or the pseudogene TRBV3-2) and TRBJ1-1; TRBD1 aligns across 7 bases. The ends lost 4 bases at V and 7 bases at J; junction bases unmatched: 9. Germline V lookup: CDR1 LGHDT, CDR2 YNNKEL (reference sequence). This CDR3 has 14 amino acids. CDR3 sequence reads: CASSPHSRTGEAFF. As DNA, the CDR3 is TGTGCCAGCAGCCCCCATTCCCGGACAGGTGAAGCTTTCTTT.

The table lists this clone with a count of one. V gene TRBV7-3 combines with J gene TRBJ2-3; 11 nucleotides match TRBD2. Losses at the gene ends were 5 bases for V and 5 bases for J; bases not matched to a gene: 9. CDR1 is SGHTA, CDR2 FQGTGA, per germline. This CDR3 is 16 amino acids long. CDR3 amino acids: CASSLSSGRSEDTQYF. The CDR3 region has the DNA TGTGCCAGCAGCCTCTCTAGCGGGAGGTCGGAAGATACGCAGTATTTT.

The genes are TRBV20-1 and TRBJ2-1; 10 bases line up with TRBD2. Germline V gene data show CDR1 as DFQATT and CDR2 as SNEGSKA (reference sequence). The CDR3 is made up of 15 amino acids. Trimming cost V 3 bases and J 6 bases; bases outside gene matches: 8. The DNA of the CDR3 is TGCAGTGCTAGTATGGTCCTAGCGGGGGCCAATGAGCAGTTCTTC. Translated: CSASMVLAGANEQFF.

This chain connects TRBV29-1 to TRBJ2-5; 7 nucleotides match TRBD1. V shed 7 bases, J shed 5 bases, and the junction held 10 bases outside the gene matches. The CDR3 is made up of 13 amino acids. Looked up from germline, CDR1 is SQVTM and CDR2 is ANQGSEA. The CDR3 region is CSATGASWETQYF. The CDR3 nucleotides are TGCAGCGCCACAGGGGCTAGCTGGGAGACCCAGTACTTC.